This T cell receptor (beta chain) emerged from a study of T cell changes during pregnancy in multiple sclerosis. Only in-frame clones appear in the TCRdb table, and some are missing; sequencing was by immunoSEQ multiplex PCR. The data contain around 39,000 clones, 85% to 95% of them seen just once; the ten biggest clones take up about 1.2%. From germline, CDR1 is WSHSY and CDR2 SAAADI. J lost 10 bases, V lost 7 bases, and 7 bases had no gene match. This CDR3 has 14 residues. V gene TRBV10-2 combines with J gene TRBJ2-1, with TRBD2 identical over 13 bases. The source of this sequence is a female donor with multiple sclerosis, enrolled in a pregnancy study. The sequencing input was PBMCs (not recorded whether the cells were cultured). This CDR3 reads CASTRTSGSGEQFF. The CDR3 DNA sequence: TGCGCCAGCACCCGGACTAGCGGGAGTGGCGAGCAGTTCTTC.